This record covers a single T cell receptor beta chain. The data were obtained in a study of blood T cell repertoires in COVID-19. As for the study in general: The analysed material was cDNA or gDNA that came from T cells, B-cell-depleted T cells, or PBMCs.

V was shortened by 11 bases and J by 4 bases, with 8 bases between the two germline ends. From germline, CDR1 is MNHEY and CDR2 SVGAGI. The CDR3 runs 10 residues. Sequencing used immunoSEQ multiplex PCR; TCRdb keeps in-frame clones, though not all of them. The sample yields 95,000 to 100,000 clones, 81% seen once. The receptor comes from a woman aged 80 or over with acute or convalescent COVID-19. Input material: peripheral blood. The chain links TRBV6-5 to TRBJ2-5; maybe TRBD1 (6 bases). The chain's CDR3 is CAGGRETQYF. The CDR3 DNA reads as TGTGCCGGGGGCAGAGAGACCCAGTACTTC.